This TCR beta chain was sequenced in a study of blood T cells in healthy people across ages. Study-wide context: Per every two T cells, about one barcoded beta molecule was captured by template switching.

Study-wide findings and caveats: Per million T cells, the diversity of TCR beta decreased roughly linearly as age advanced.

Total RNA was isolated from each sample in quantities of at least 5.5 micrograms. The CDR3 is 14 amino acids. Trimming took 4 bases from V and 0 from J, leaving 6 bases between them. Germline lookup yields CDR1 KGHDR and CDR2 SFDVKD. Through a sample-barcoded 5' primer and a J-beta primer mix, a second PCR was run for about 7 to 12 cycles. A 12-random-nucleotide template-switch adaptor tagged each cDNA molecule. TCRdb passed the 5' RACE reads through MiXCR, listing each CDR3 protein once. The sample yields about 1.4 million distinct CDR3 sequences, 45% to 70% seen once. Of note for this clonotype: Its antigen is currently unknown.

The chain has TRBV24-1 and TRBJ1-5, with D unclear. Sequencing input: blood. The receptor's source is a man aged 18 to 29 in good health. CDR3 region: CATSESYSNQPQHF. CDR3 nucleotides: TGTGCCACCAGTGAGTCCTATAGCAATCAGCCCCAGCATTTT.